The 12 T cell receptor beta chains below all came from one sample that was sequenced in a study of siplizumab effects on memory and regulatory T cells. Produced via immunoSEQ multiplex PCR; TCRdb's table is partial and in-frame only. The sample lists fewer than 30,000 clones, approximately 80% occurring once. The specimen sequenced was memory CD4+ T cells sorted from blood. The source of these receptors is a human donor in good health.

This rearrangement joins TRBV19 to TRBJ2-5; D may be TRBD2 (5 bases). The J call is uncertain, as TRBJ2-7 better fits the DNA end. The CDR3 totals 15 residues. CDR1 and CDR2 (germline): LNHDA, SQIVND (reference sequence). CDR3: CASQASGESSYEQYF. DNA for the CDR3: TGTGCCAGCCAAGCATCCGGGGAAAGCTCCTACGAGCAGTACTTC.

V and J are TRBV19 and TRBJ2-1; 13 positions agree with TRBD2. CDR1 is LNHDA and CDR2 is SQIVND in the germline V gene (reference sequence). The CDR3 has 16 amino acids. J gave up 5 bases and V 5 bases, and 6 bases lay outside the gene matches. For the CDR3, the DNA is TGTGCCAGTAGTGTAGGACTAGCGGGAGCCAACAATGAGCAGTTCTTC. It translates to CASSVGLAGANNEQFF.

This clone was seen only a few times. The chain couples TRBV7-9 to TRBJ1-5, with 9 bases matching TRBD1. Trimming took 5 bases from V and 5 from J; bases not matched to a gene: 7. CDR1 and CDR2 from the germline V gene are SEHNR and FQNEAQ (reference sequence). This CDR3 region has 15 residues. CDR3 sequence (DNA): TGTGCCAGCAGCGAGGGACAGGGTTCCTATCAGCCCCAGCATTTT. Translating it yields CASSEGQGSYQPQHF.

The gene calls are TRBV28 and TRBJ2-5; TRBD1 agrees at 7 bases. Germline values: CDR1 MDHEN, CDR2 SYDVKM. CDR3 length: 16 residues. J gave up 5 bases and V 6 bases, and 15 bases lay outside the gene matches. The CDR3 loop is CASRSQQGSLRETQYF. CDR3 DNA: TGTGCCAGCAGGTCTCAACAGGGGAGCTTGCGGGAGACCCAGTACTTC.

This chain connects TRBV7-2 to TRBJ2-1; D remains unclear. The CDR3 spans 15 residues. Germline CDR1 and CDR2: SGHTA and FQGNSA. V was pared by 0 bases and J by 0 bases, with 6 bases between. The CDR3: CASSLAGISYNEQFF. DNA of the CDR3: TGTGCCAGCAGCTTAGCGGGAATCTCCTACAATGAGCAGTTCTTC.

The chain combines TRBV5-8 with TRBJ2-4; D is possibly TRBD2 (6 bases). Trimming took off 4 bases at V and 7 bases at J, with 21 bases between the two ends. Germline loops: CDR1 SGHTS, CDR2 YDEGEE. The CDR3 loop spans 16 amino acids. The CDR3 coding sequence is TGTGCCAGCAGCGGATGGGACTCCCTCCCGAGGAACATTCAGTACTTC. Its translation is CASSGWDSLPRNIQYF.

The genes are TRBV5-4 and TRBJ2-3; TRBD2 matches 12 bases. Germline V lookup: CDR1 SGHNT, CDR2 YYREEE (reference sequence). This CDR3 has 12 amino acids. The J segment lost 14 bases and the V segment lost 4 bases, leaving 5 bases of the junction unmatched. The CDR3 nucleotides are TGTGCCAGCAGCAAGACTAGCGGGAGAGTGTATTTT. As protein: CASSKTSGRVYF.

Only one count was recorded for this clone. The chain combines TRBV18 with TRBJ2-2; D gene ambiguous. Trimming took 2 bases from V and 1 from J, leaving 8 bases between them. The CDR3 is 15 residues long. Germline V gene lookup returns CDR1 KGHSH and CDR2 LQKENI. The CDR3 sequence is CASSPAQGNTGELFF. CDR3 sequence (DNA): TGTGCCAGCTCACCAGCCCAAGGGAACACCGGGGAGCTGTTTTTT.

The rearrangement links TRBV14 to TRBJ2-3; D unresolved. V was pared by 0 bases and J by 3 bases, with 4 bases between. CDR3 length equals 13 residues. Germline V gene data show CDR1 as SGHDN and CDR2 as FVKESK. The CDR3 DNA sequence: TGTGCCAGCAGCCAAGATGGGACAGATACGCAGTATTTT. Amino acids: CASSQDGTDTQYF.

The gene calls are TRBV7-9 and TRBJ1-3; D might be TRBD1 (6 bases). The CDR3 consists of 17 residues. Germline V gives CDR1 SEHNR, CDR2 FQNEAQ (reference sequence). Trimming shortened V by 0 bases and J by 0 bases, and 12 bases separated the two germline ends. The CDR3 protein is CASSLAPGETSGNTIYF. The CDR3 DNA is TGTGCCAGCAGCTTAGCCCCAGGGGAGACCTCTGGAAACACCATATATTTT.

V and J are TRBV2 and TRBJ1-3; no firm D call. The CDR3 sequence is 14 residues long. Trimming left V 6 bases short and J 0 bases short, with 9 bases between. From germline, CDR1 is SNHLY and CDR2 FYNNEI. The CDR3 reads CASSGEISGNTIYF. For the CDR3, the DNA is TGTGCCAGCAGCGGCGAAATCTCTGGAAACACCATATATTTT.

The CDR3 DNA reads as TGTGCCAGCAGGGGGCGTCCCTATGGCTACACCTTC. Amino acid sequence: CASRGRPYGYTF. This chain links TRBV9 with TRBJ1-2, with a possible D match to TRBD1 (5 bases). Germline V gene lookup returns CDR1 SGDLS and CDR2 YYNGEE. Trimming shortened V by 5 bases and J by 4 bases, and 9 bases separated the two germline ends. This CDR3 comprises 12 residues.